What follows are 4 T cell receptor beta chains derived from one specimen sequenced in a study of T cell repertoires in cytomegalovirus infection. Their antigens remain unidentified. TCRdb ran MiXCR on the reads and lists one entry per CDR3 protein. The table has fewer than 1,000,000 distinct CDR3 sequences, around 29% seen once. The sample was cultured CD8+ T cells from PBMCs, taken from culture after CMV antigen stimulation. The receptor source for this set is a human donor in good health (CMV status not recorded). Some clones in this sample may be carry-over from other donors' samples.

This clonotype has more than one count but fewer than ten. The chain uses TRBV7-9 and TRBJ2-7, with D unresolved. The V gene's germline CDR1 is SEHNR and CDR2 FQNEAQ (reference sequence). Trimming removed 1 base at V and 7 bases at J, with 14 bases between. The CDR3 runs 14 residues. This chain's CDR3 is CASSLGDTLREQYV. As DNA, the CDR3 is TGTGCCAGCAGCTTAGGAGACACTTTGCGGGAGCAGTACGTC.

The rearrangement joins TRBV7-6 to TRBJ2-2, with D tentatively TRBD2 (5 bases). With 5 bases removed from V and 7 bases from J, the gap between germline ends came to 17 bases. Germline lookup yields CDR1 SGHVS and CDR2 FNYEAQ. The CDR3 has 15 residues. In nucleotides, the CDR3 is TGTGCCAGCAGCCCCTTCGGGCTAGCCATCGGGGAGCTGTTTTTT. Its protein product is CASSPFGLAIGELFF. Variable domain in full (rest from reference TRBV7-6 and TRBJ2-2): GAGVSQSPRYKVTKRGQDVALRCDPISGHVSLYWYRQALGQGPEFLTYFNYEAQQDKSGLPNDRFSAERPEGSISTLTIQRTEQRDSAMYRCASSPFGLAIGELFFGEGSRLTVL.

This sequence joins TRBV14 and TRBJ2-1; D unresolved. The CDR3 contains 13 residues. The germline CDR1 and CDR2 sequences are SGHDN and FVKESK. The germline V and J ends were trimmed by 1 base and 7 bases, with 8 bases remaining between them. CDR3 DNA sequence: TGTGCCAGCAGCCAAGCATTGGGAAATGAGCAGTTCTTC. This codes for CASSQALGNEQFF.

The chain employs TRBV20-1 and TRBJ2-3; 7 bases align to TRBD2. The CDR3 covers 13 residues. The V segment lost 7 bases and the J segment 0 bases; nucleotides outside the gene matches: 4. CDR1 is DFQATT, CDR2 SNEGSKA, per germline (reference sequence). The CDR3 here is CSVGGGSTDTQYF. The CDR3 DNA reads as TGCAGTGTGGGCGGGGGTAGCACAGATACGCAGTATTTT.